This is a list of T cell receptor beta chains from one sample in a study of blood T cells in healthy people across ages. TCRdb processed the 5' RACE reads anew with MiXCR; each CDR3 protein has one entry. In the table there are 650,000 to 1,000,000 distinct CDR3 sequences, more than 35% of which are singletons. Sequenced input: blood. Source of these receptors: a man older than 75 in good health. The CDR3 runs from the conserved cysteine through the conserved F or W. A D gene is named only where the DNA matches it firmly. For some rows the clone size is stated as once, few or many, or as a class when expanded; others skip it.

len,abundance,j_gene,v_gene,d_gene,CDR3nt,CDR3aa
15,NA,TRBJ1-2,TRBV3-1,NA,TGTGCCAGCAGCCAAAGGGGCAGTGCTGCCTATGGCTACACCTTC,CASSQRGSAAYGYTF
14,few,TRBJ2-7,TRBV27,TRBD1,TGTGCCAGCAGTCCGTGGGACAGGTTCTACGAGCAGTACTTC,CASSPWDRFYEQYF
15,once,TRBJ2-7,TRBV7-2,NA,TGTGCCAGCAGCTTAGCGTACGGGACTTACAATGAGCAGTACTTC,CASSLAYGTYNEQYF
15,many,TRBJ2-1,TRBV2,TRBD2,TGTGCCAGCAGTCCCGGGACTAGTTTTGTCAATGAGCAGTTCTTC,CASSPGTSFVNEQFF
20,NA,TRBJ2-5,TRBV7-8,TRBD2,TGTGCCAGCAGCTTCCCCCGGACTAGCGGGAGGAGGTTGCCAGGAGAGACCCAGTACTTC,CASSFPRTSGRRLPGETQYF
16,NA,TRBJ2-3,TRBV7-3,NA,TGTGCCAGCAGCCCTCTGGTGGTAGCTAGCACAGATACGCAGTATTTT,CASSPLVVASTDTQYF
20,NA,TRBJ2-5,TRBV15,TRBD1,TGTGCCACCAGCAGATCCCTAACAGGGGGCCGGGGATACTCCTACAATGAGCAGTACTTC,CATSRSLTGGRGYSYNEQYF
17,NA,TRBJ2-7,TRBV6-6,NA,TGTGCCAGCACCTCGACAGGCGTTTACGATATGGGCTACGAGCAGTACTTC,CASTSTGVYDMGYEQYF
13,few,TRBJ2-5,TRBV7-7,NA,TGTGCCAGCAGCACAGATAACCAAGAGACCCAGTACTTC,CASSTDNQETQYF
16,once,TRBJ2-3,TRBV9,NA,TGTGCCAGCAGCGTAGCTAGGGGGTGGGGCACAGATACGCAGTATTTT,CASSVARGWGTDTQYF
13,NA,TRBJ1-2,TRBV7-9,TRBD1,TGTGCCAGCAGCATGACAGGGGGCAATGGCTACACCTTC,CASSMTGGNGYTF
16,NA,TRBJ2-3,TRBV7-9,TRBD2,TGTGCCAGCAGCCCAGCATTGGGACTAGGAACAGATACGCAGTATTTT,CASSPALGLGTDTQYF
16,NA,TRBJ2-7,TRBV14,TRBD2,TGTGCCAGCAGCCCCGGGACTAGCGGGCTTTCCTACGAGCAGTACTTC,CASSPGTSGLSYEQYF
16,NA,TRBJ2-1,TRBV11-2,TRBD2,TGTGCCAGCAGCTCGACCCTAGCGGGGAACTACAATGAGCAGTTCTTC,CASSSTLAGNYNEQFF
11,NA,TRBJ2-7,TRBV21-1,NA,TGTGCAAGCGGGCTTCCCCACGAGCAGTACTTC,CASGLPHEQYF
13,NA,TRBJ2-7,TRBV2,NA,TGTACCAGCAGTGGGTGGAGTTCCTACGAGCAGTACTTC,CTSSGWSSYEQYF
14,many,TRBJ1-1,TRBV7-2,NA,TGTGCCAGCAGCTTAAATGGGGTTAACACTGAAGCTTTCTTT,CASSLNGVNTEAFF
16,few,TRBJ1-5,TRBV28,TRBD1,TGTGCCAGCAGTACTCGACAGGGGGCGAGCAATCAGCCCCAGCATTTT,CASSTRQGASNQPQHF
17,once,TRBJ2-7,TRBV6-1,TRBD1,TGTGCCAGCAGGGCCGGGACAGGGGGCGATGCGGGCAATGAGCAGTACTTC,CASRAGTGGDAGNEQYF
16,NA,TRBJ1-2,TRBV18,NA,TGTGCCAGCTCACCGATGGGACGTGATGTCAACTATGGCTACACCTTC,CASSPMGRDVNYGYTF
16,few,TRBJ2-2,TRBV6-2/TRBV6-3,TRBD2,TGTGCCAGCACCCAACGCGTGGGGACTAAGTTCGGGGAGCTGTTTTTT,CASTQRVGTKFGELFF
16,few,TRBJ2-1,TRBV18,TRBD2,TGTGCCAGCTCATACCGACTAGCGGGAATATCCAATGAGCAGTTCTTC,CASSYRLAGISNEQFF
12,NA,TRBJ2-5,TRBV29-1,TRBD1,TGCAGCGGTGACAGGGTCCAAGAGACCCAGTACTTC,CSGDRVQETQYF
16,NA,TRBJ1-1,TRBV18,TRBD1,TGTGCCAGCTCACCACAACAGGGGGGAGAGGTCACTGAAGCTTTCTTT,CASSPQQGGEVTEAFF
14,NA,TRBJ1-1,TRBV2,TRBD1,TGTGCCAGCAGGAGGGGGCAGGGGAACACTGAAGCTTTCTTT,CASRRGQGNTEAFF
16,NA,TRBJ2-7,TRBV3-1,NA,TGTGCCAGCAGCCAGGGAAGTCTTACTACCTACAATGAGCAGTACTTC,CASSQGSLTTYNEQYF
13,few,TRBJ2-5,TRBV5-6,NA,TGTGCCAGCAGCCCTACCTCAAAAGAGACCCAGTACTTC,CASSPTSKETQYF
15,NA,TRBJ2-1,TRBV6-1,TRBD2,TGTGCCAGCTTTTACGGGCCCTCGGGGGGGGATGAGAAGTTCTTC,CASFYGPSGGDEKFF
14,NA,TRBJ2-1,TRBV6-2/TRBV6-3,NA,TGTACCAGCAGTTGCCCGGCCGAAGGGCATGAGCAGTTCTTC,CTSSCPAEGHEQFF
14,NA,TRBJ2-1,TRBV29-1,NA,TGCAGCGTTGACTTCGGGCCCCGTACGGATGAGCAGTTCTTC,CSVDFGPRTDEQFF
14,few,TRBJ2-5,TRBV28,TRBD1,TGTGCCAGCAGTTTGGGGGACAGGGAGGAGACCCAGTACTTC,CASSLGDREETQYF
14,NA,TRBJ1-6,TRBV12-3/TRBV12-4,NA,TGCGCCAGCAGCCCCGCAGCCTATAATTCACCCCTCCACTTT,CASSPAAYNSPLHF
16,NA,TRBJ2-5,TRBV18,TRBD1,TGTGCCAGCTCACCGATGCAGGGACAGGGGCGTATTGAGCAGTACTTC,CASSPMQGQGRIEQYF
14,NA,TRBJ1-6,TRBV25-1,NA,TGTGCCAGCAGACCTACAGGGAATGCTTCACCCCTCCACTTT,CASRPTGNASPLHF
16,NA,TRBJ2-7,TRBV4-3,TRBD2,TGCGCCAGCAGCCAAGTTGGCGGGAGCCCCCCCTACGAGCAGTACTTC,CASSQVGGSPPYEQYF
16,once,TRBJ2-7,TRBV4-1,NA,TGCGCCAGCAGCCAACAATCAGGGAATGAAGACTACGAGCAGTACTTC,CASSQQSGNEDYEQYF
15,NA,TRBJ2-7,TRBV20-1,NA,TGCAGTGATAGAGAAGAGGGCGGCTTCTCCTACGAGCAGTACTTC,CSDREEGGFSYEQYF
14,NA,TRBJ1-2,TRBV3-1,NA,TGTACCAGCAGCCTGCTACAGGGTTCCAAGGGCTACACCTTC,CTSSLLQGSKGYTF
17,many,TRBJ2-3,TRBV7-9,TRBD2,TGTGCCAGCAGCTCCCCGGGGGGTAGCGTGGGCACAGATACGCAGTATTTT,CASSSPGGSVGTDTQYF
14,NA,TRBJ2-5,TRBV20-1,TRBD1,TGCAGTGCAAGCCCCCAGTCACAGGGGTGGGGGCAGTACTTC,CSASPQSQGWGQYF
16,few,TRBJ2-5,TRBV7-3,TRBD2,TGTGCCAGCAGCTATATCCGGGCGGGAGGGATACAGACCCAGTACTTC,CASSYIRAGGIQTQYF
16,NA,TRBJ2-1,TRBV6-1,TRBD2,TGTGCCAGCATCGATCTAATAGCGGGAACCTACAATGAGCAGTTCTTC,CASIDLIAGTYNEQFF
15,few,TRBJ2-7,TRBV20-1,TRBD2,TGCAGTGCTAGAGAGCCGGGACTAGCGGGATACGAGCAGTACTTC,CSAREPGLAGYEQYF
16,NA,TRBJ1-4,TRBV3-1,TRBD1,TGTGCCAGCAGCCAAGATACATTGACAGGGGGTGAAAAACTGTTTTTT,CASSQDTLTGGEKLFF
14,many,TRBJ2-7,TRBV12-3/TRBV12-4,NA,TGTGCCAGCAGTTCCCGGACCGAATCCTACGAGCAGTACTTC,CASSSRTESYEQYF
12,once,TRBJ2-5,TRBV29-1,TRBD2,TGCAGCGTTCCTAGCGGGGGCAATGAGCAGTACTTC,CSVPSGGNEQYF
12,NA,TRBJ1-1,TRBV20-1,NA,TGCAGTGCTAGAGAACAGGGTACTGAAGCTTTCTTT,CSAREQGTEAFF
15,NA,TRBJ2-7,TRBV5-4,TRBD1,TGTGCCAGCAGCTCGGACAGGGGTACCTACAATGAGCAGTACTTC,CASSSDRGTYNEQYF
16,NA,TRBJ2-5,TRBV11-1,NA,TGTGCCAGCAGCTTAATCGTCAATTCGGGGATGGAGACCCAGTACTTC,CASSLIVNSGMETQYF
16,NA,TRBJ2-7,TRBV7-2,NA,TGTGCCAGCAGCGGGGGGACCGGGACAGTCCCCTACGAGCAGTACTTC,CASSGGTGTVPYEQYF
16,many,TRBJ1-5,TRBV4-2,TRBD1,TGTGCCAGCAGCCAGGATCCGGGACAGGGAAATCAGCCCCAGCATTTT,CASSQDPGQGNQPQHF